This TCR beta chain was recorded in a study of shared clonotypes between healthy human individuals. Overall study context: A few men and a couple of women, aged 18 to 49, were donors.

Study results and limitations: On the whole, naive subsets had larger estimated richness than memory subsets had.

Execution of the assay was at deep level. Only in-frame clones appear in the TCRdb table, and some are missing; sequencing was by immunoSEQ multiplex PCR. The sample contains about 640,000 clones, roughly 78% of which appear only once. For this clone: The antigen remains unidentified.

The sample taken for sequencing was memory CD4+ T cells sorted from blood. Regarding subset: CD45RA-negative fraction. The clonotype was recovered from a young woman in good health.

This chain's CDR3 is CASSIRGAGTEAFF. The DNA of the CDR3 is TGTGCCAGCAGTATCAGGGGGGCTGGCACTGAAGCTTTCTTT. The chain employs TRBV27 and TRBJ1-1; 7 bases line up with TRBD1. The J segment lost 4 bases and the V segment lost 5 bases, leaving 7 bases of the junction unmatched. The CDR3 extends over 14 amino acids. Germline V lookup: CDR1 MNHEY, CDR2 SMNVEV (reference sequence).